This T cell receptor beta chain came from a study of blood T cells in healthy people across ages. A second roughly 7 to 12 cycle PCR used barcoded and J-beta primers. TCRdb independently ran MiXCR on the 5' RACE reads; one entry per CDR3 protein. The table includes about 1.8 million distinct CDR3 sequences, about 49% detected once. Trimming took 3 bases from V and 0 from J, leaving 9 bases between them. The CDR3 is 15 residues long. From germline, CDR1 is LGHDT and CDR2 YNNKEL (reference sequence). This clonotype was seen a few times. The sequencing input was blood. The rearrangement links TRBV3-1 to TRBJ1-5, with D unresolved. The sequence came from a woman between 40 and 55 years old in good health. This CDR3 is CASSQGVYSNQPQHF. The CDR3 region has the DNA TGTGCCAGCAGCCAGGGCGTTTATAGCAATCAGCCCCAGCATTTT. The full variable domain, its missing parts supplied by reference TRBV3-1 and TRBJ1-5, is DTAVSQTPKYLVTQMGNDKSIKCEQNLGHDTMYWYKQDSKKFLKIMFSYNNKELIINETVPNRFSPKSPDKAHLNLHINSLELGDSAVYFCASSQGVYSNQPQHFGDGTRLSIL.